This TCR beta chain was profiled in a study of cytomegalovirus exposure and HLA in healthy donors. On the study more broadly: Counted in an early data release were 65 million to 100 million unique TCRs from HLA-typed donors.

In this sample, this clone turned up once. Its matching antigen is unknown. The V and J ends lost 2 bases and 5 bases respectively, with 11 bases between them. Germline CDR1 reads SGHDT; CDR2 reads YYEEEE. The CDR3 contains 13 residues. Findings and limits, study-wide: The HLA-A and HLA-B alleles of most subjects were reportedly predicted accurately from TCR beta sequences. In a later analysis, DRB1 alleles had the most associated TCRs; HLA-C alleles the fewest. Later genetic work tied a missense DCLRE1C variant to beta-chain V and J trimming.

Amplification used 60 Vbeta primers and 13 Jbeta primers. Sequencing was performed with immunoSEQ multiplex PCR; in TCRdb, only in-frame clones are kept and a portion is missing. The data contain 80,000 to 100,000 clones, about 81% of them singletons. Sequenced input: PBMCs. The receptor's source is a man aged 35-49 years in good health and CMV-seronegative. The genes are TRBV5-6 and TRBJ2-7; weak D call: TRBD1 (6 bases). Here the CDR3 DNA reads TGTGCCAGCAGCTTCGGCAGGGGCCACGAGCAGTACTTC. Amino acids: CASSFGRGHEQYF.